This TCR beta chain was profiled in a study of shared clonotypes between healthy human individuals. Study-level results: Sharing across four donors was highest in naive CD4 (around 5%) and lowest in memory CD8 (roughly 0.4%).

Sequenced by immunoSEQ multiplex PCR; TCRdb stores in-frame clones only, minus some. The sample contains approximately 1.4 million clones, roughly 98% of which appear only once. V lost 4 bases to trimming and J lost 6 bases, with 13 bases between them. The CDR3 runs 13 residues. Germline CDR1 and CDR2: MGHRA and YSYEKL. Remarks on this clone: Its antigen is not identified.

Input material: naive CD4+ T cells sorted from blood. As for subset: CD45RA+ positively selected. The rearrangement uses TRBV4-1 and TRBJ2-7; D gene ambiguous. The origin of this receptor is a man aged 25 to 45 in good health. As DNA, the CDR3 is TGCGCCAGCAGCCTGATTGCGAACGGCGAGCAGTACTTC. This translates into CASSLIANGEQYF.